A selection of T cell receptor beta chains follows, all from one sample in a study of blood T cell repertoires in COVID-19. The protocol was immunoSEQ multiplex PCR, while the TCRdb copy is restricted to in-frame clones and leaves out a portion. The top ten clones hold around 1.5% of a sample with roughly 200,000 clones, 88% of them seen once. Sequences were obtained from peripheral blood. These receptor sequences come from a man younger than 35 with active or convalescent COVID-19. CDR3s include the opening cysteine and the closing phenylalanine or tryptophan. D genes are given only for firm matches. The size entry is marked missing in some rows and otherwise reads once, few, many or a size class.

TRBJ1-4	TRBV7-9	-	-	15	TGTGCCAGCAGTTGGACGGCGGGTACTAATGAAAAACTGTTTTTT	CASSWTAGTNEKLFF
TRBJ2-1	TRBV5-6	-	-	18	TGTGCCAGCAGCTTGTTCGGACAGACAGCGGATACACGGGATGAGCAGTTCTTC	CASSLFGQTADTRDEQFF
TRBJ2-4	TRBV13	TRBD1	-	18	TGTGCCAGCAGCGGACAGGGGTTGGGGGCTATAGCCAAAAACATTCAGTACTTC	CASSGQGLGAIAKNIQYF
TRBJ2-3	TRBV5-1	TRBD2	-	17	TGCGCCAGCAGCTTCGGGAGGACTAGCGGAGGGGCAGATACGCAGTATTTT	CASSFGRTSGGADTQYF
TRBJ1-1	TRBV29-1	TRBD1	-	14	TGCAGCGCCGGGACAGGGGGACCGAACACTGAAGCTTTCTTT	CSAGTGGPNTEAFF
TRBJ2-7	TRBV19	TRBD1	-	14	TGTGCCAGTAGTATAGCCAGGGGGCTCTACGAGCAGTACTTC	CASSIARGLYEQYF
TRBJ2-3	TRBV19	TRBD1	once	14	TGTGCCAGTAGCCGGGACAGGTTGAGAGATACGCAGTATTTT	CASSRDRLRDTQYF
TRBJ1-1	TRBV6-5	TRBD1	-	16	TGTGCCAGCAGTTACATAGGGGGCAGGGGAAACACTGAAGCTTTCTTT	CASSYIGGRGNTEAFF
TRBJ1-2	TRBV19	-	-	12	TGTGCCAGTAGTGACTACAGGGCAAGCTACACCTTC	CASSDYRASYTF
TRBJ1-1	TRBV5-4	-	-	13	TGTGCCAGCCGTCTAGGAGGGAAAACTGAAGCTTTCTTT	CASRLGGKTEAFF
TRBJ2-1	TRBV11-2	-	-	16	TGTGCCAGCAGCCCCCGGTACTTTAACTCCTACAATGAGCAGTTCTTC	CASSPRYFNSYNEQFF
TRBJ1-5	TRBV6-2/TRBV6-3	-	few	17	TGTGCCAGCAGCCGTCACGTGGACAGTTATAGCAATCAGCCCCAGCATTTT	CASSRHVDSYSNQPQHF
TRBJ2-2	TRBV11-2	-	-	17	TGTGCCAGCAGCTTAGGGCAGAGGAGCTCGAACACCGGGGAGCTGTTTTTT	CASSLGQRSSNTGELFF
TRBJ2-1	TRBV7-9	-	-	16	TGTGCCAGCAGCCCACCCCCGGGACTCTTCTACAATGAGCAGTTCTTC	CASSPPPGLFYNEQFF
TRBJ2-2	TRBV6-5	-	-	14	TGTGCCAGCACAAAAGGGGTGAGCACCGGGGAGCTGTTTTTT	CASTKGVSTGELFF
TRBJ1-5	TRBV28	TRBD1	-	13	TGTGCCAGCAGTAGACAGGGTGAGCAGCCCCAGCATTTT	CASSRQGEQPQHF
TRBJ1-5	TRBV28	-	-	13	TGTGCCAGCAGTTGGCAGGCCAATCAGCCCCAGCATTTT	CASSWQANQPQHF
TRBJ1-3	TRBV7-9	TRBD1	-	16	TGTGCCAGCAGCCCCGGACAGGGTAGCTCTGGAAACACCATATATTTT	CASSPGQGSSGNTIYF
TRBJ2-5	TRBV6-5	-	once	11	TGTGCCAGCCAGGGCCGGGAGACCCAGTACTTC	CASQGRETQYF
TRBJ2-7	TRBV9	-	once	13	TGTGCCAGCAGCGCCTCCGGGTATGAGGAGCAGTACTTC	CASSASGYEEQYF
TRBJ2-7	TRBV5-4	-	-	14	TGTGCCAGCAGCTTGGGCGGGAACTCCTACGAGCAGTACTTC	CASSLGGNSYEQYF
TRBJ1-3	TRBV2	TRBD1	-	15	TGTGCCAGCAGTGAACAGGGGGCGTGGGGAAACACCATATATTTT	CASSEQGAWGNTIYF
TRBJ2-7	TRBV10-3	TRBD1	-	15	TGTGCCATCAGTGAGTCTGGGACAGGGACCTACGAGCAGTACTTC	CAISESGTGTYEQYF